This T cell receptor beta chain was identified during a study of T-cell reconstitution after alpha-beta-depleted transplantation in children. The TCRbeta library incorporated unique molecular identifiers. TCRdb re-called the PCR reads through MiXCR, storing one row per CDR3 protein. This table has 250,000 or so distinct CDR3 sequences, roughly a quarter appearing once. This clonotype was obtained from a female patient aged 2 to 10 who had a stem cell transplant for congenital amegakaryocytic thrombocytopenia, so the T cells may come from the graft donor. This material consisted of PBMCs, mostly from graft donor cells, taken 360 days after TCRalphabeta/CD19-depleted stem cell transplant.

The CDR3 here is CATSGGLAGGTDTQYF. Written as DNA, the CDR3 is TGTGCCACCAGCGGTGGACTAGCGGGAGGCACAGATACGCAGTATTTT. The chain joins TRBV15 to TRBJ2-3; 13 positions agree with TRBD2. The CDR3 spans 16 residues. Unmatched junction bases numbered 3, after V lost 5 bases and J lost 1 base. Germline assignment: CDR1 LNHNV and CDR2 YYDKDF (reference sequence).